Included here is one TCR beta chain sequence, with context. Its antigen is currently not known. It has no much larger one-base neighbor in the sample; base qualities were not kept. TCR alpha and beta chain libraries were amplified separately from the second PCR step onward. To determine each donor's CMV status, fresh PBMCs were stimulated overnight with CMV viral lysate, and IFNgamma production from CD4+ T cells was then assessed. CD4 T cells were positively selected with Miltenyi beads, followed by positive selection of CD8 T cells from the CD4-negative fraction. Cells stained for CD3, CD4, CD8, CD45RA, CD27 and a live/dead dye were sorted on a BD Aria II into four subsets by CD45RA and CD27. A few healthy volunteers provided blood, and each donor's sample was split into CD4 and CD8 T cells and then further divided into four differentiation subsets. Around 110 ml of peripheral blood was collected from each donor, and PBMC were isolated by Ficoll-Paque PLUS density-gradient centrifugation. After sorting, cells were lysed in RLT buffer, RNA was extracted using a Qiagen RNeasy kit, and the extracted RNA was stored at -80 degrees C.

The sample belongs to a study of naive and memory T cell subsets (dated by TCRdb to the late 2010s). About the investigation overall: The study applied an open-source, UMI-based TCR alpha and beta sequencing pipeline to sorted naive and memory peripheral blood T cell subsets. RNA was DNase-treated and reverse transcribed with TCR constant-region primers, mostly using SuperScript III. Complete agreement was observed between the functional CMV T cell responses and the IgG serology results.

What the study reported, not specific to this receptor: A clonotype was defined as a single alpha or beta chain sequence rather than as a paired alpha/beta receptor. RNA-based TCR counts may be influenced by expression changes linked to T cell activation and differentiation. The repertoire findings for the naive and memory subsets could not be validated, as no ground truth was available. A few larger clonotypes were found in naive repertoires, especially CD8, and these larger clonotypes were possibly memory cells re-expressing CD45RA. In both CD4 and CD8 cells, going from naive through CM, EM and EMRA, the Gini index went up while Shannon and inverse Simpson diversity went down. After error correction, over 95% of naive TCR sequences appeared only once, giving much steeper abundance distributions than memory subsets. The abundance of TCRs followed a power law with an exponent that differed between naive and memory subsets yet stayed consistent across the three individuals.

To prepare the library, UMI-ligation and nested PCR was applied. To cover both TRBC1 and TRBC2, the beta constant-region primer consisted of an equimolar mix of two oligonucleotides. A single-stranded oligonucleotide bearing the SP2 primer plus a 12-nucleotide UMI was ligated onto the 3' end of the cDNA by T4 RNA ligase 1. The ligated cDNA went through four rounds of PCR with nested alpha and beta constant-region primers together with the SP2 primer. Incubation of the ligation reaction lasted roughly 20-25 hours at 16 degrees C. PCR2 was typically run as a SYBR Green qPCR and stopped at a predetermined threshold to prevent over-amplification. All purifications after the first were performed with Agencourt AMPure XP magnetic beads. Libraries were quantified by Qubit and checked on a TapeStation, with a main peak expected near 650 bp. Pooled libraries were sequenced on an Illumina MiSeq with v2 2x251 paired-end kits, typically giving about 0.9-2.1 million reads per sample. Each sample's library went into the pool at approximately 4 nM, and roughly 5-8% PhiX was added to help with cluster recognition. Turning to the authors' computational methods: FASTQ reads processed by Demultiplexor were assigned V and J genes by Decombinator through tag matching that tolerated a single base-pair mismatch. Collapsinator used UMIs to correct both sequencing errors and frequency errors arising from PCR heterogeneity. TCRs were translated and CDR3s were extracted from the conserved cysteine to the FGXG phenylalanine by CDR3Translator, with non-productive sequences being flagged. Gini, Shannon entropy and inverse Simpson indices were calculated on repertoires that had been subsampled to equal numbers of UMI-defined TCRs. Clonotype abundance distributions were fitted to a power law by maximum likelihood within the linear range. On one naive CD8 sample, the pipeline and MIGEC gave similar UMI counts, unique TCR numbers and clonal distributions. One analysis removed from the naive repertoire any naive TCRs that were also present in any memory subset from the same donor. A set of some 7,000 CMV-associated CDR3 sequences, compiled from VDJdb and a published dataset, was used to search the repertoires. Clones were called with MiXCR by TCRdb after fastp trimmed the public reads at Q25, and only in-frame beta chains were retained. All rows with the same CDR3 protein become a single entry with the most common DNA and genes. TCRdb, rather than the study authors, made the V and J calls. The sample table records 120,000 to 150,000 distinct CDR3 sequences; 17% of these occur just once. The top ten clones comprise roughly 0.14% of the sample.

Inclusive of the bounding cysteine and phenylalanine, the CDR3 is 14 residues long. The retained sequence is limited to the CDR3, 42 bases, with the frame set at the first base. The junction carries 13 bases between V and J, which are trimmed by 5 bases and 0 bases respectively. Looking up the germline V gene (reference sequence) yields CDR1 DFQATT and CDR2 SNEGSKA. The sequenced sample was naive CD4+ T cells from blood. The cell subset or site label, read with the paper, signifies: naive T cells, CD45RA high CD27+. The sequence links TRBV20-1 to TRBJ1-1, with a weak D call of TRBD1 (5 bases match). The clonotype comes from a human donor in good health. The nucleotide sequence reads TGCAGTGCTGGTAGACAGTTGATGAACACTGAAGCTTTCTTT. The encoded protein is CSAGRQLMNTEAFF.